This T cell receptor (beta chain) was found in a study of OX40 agonist ivuxolimab in advanced cancers. About the study: It was ivuxolimab, an agonistic anti-OX40 (CD134) antibody, that patients were treated with. General observations from the study: Among the lowest peripheral clonal expansion occurred in 0.1-3.0 mg/kg partial responders. Still undetermined is the antigen specificity of the expanded peripheral T cells.

As to this clone: Its antigen remains unknown.

The CDR3 loop spans 13 amino acids. The V gene's germline CDR1 is SQVTM and CDR2 ANQGSEA. Trimming took 7 bases from V and 1 from J, leaving 10 bases between them. The repertoire was sequenced with immunoSEQ multiplex PCR; TCRdb's copy has only in-frame clones and lacks some. The sample has approximately 82,000 clones; 80% to 95% are singletons. Sequenced material: CD4+ or CD8+ T cells sorted from blood, taken in a trial of the OX40 agonist ivuxolimab. The chain combines TRBV29-1 with TRBJ2-2, with D possibly TRBD1 on 5 matching bases. The receptor's source is an adult with an advanced solid tumor such as melanoma, head and neck, liver or kidney cancer. The CDR3 DNA reads TGCAGCGCTGGTACAGGGAACACCGGGGAGCTGTTTTTT. Translated: CSAGTGNTGELFF.